This record covers a single TCR beta chain. The antigen is undetermined. Sequencing was performed with immunoSEQ multiplex PCR; in TCRdb, only in-frame clones are kept and a portion is missing. The data contain around 1,900,000 clones, roughly 95% of them singletons. Naive CD8 populations comprised CD45RO-negative cells positively selected for CCR7, excluding terminally differentiated effector memory CD45RA+ cells. The study drew its donors from healthy HIV-negative adults without recent acute infections or vaccinations. The source of the sample is a study of shared clonotypes between healthy human individuals. The V end was cut by 3 bases, the J end by 2 bases, with 22 bases between. CDR1 and CDR2 from the germline V gene are MNHEY and SMNVEV (reference sequence). The CDR3 is 19 residues long. Study-level points and caveats: With a handful of donors compared, 4.5% to 6.5% of naive CD4 clonotypes were shared.

The source of this sequence is a man younger than 35 in good health. Some clones in this sample may be carry-over from other donors' samples. Source material: naive CD8+ T cells from PBMCs. This chain joins TRBV27 and TRBJ2-2; no definite D call. The CDR3 DNA reads TGTGCCAGCAGTTTGTGGAAGGGATCCAGCCCCCTTAACACCGGGGAGCTGTTTTTT. Translation: CASSLWKGSSPLNTGELFF.